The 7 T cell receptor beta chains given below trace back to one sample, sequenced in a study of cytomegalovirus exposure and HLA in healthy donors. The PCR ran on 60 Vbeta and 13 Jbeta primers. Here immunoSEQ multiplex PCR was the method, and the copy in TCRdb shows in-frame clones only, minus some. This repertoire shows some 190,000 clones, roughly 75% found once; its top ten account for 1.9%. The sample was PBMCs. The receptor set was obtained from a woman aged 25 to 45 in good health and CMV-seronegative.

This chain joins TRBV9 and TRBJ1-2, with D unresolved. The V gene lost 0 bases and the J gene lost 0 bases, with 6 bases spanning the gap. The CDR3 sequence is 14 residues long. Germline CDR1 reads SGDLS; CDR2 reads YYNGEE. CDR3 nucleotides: TGTGCCAGCAGCGTAGGGGCAGCTAACTATGGCTACACCTTC. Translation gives CASSVGAANYGYTF.

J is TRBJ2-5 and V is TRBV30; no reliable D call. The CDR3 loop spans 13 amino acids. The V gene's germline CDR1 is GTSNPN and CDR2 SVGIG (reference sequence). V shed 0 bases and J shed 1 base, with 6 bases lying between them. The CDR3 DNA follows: TGTGCCTGGAGTGTACAAGTCCAAGAGACCCAGTACTTC. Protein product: CAWSVQVQETQYF.

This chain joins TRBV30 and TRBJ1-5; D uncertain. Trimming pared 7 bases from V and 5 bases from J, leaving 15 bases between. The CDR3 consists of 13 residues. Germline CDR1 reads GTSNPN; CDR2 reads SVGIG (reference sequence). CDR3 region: CASGVGGDQPQHF. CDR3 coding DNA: TGTGCCTCCGGAGTGGGAGGTGATCAGCCCCAGCATTTT.

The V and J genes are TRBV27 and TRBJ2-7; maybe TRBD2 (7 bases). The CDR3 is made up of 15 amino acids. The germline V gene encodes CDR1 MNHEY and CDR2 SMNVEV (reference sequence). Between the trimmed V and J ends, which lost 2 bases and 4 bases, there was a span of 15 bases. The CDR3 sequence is CASSLGGGTQYEQYF. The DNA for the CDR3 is TGTGCCAGCAGTTTAGGGGGAGGGACACAATACGAGCAGTACTTC.

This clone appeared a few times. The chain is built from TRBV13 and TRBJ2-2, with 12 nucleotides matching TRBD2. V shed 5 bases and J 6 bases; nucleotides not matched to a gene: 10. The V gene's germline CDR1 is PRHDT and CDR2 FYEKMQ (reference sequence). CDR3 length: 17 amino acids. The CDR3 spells CASSPSWTSGIAGELFF. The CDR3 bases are TGTGCCAGCAGCCCCTCATGGACTAGCGGGATCGCCGGGGAGCTGTTTTTT.

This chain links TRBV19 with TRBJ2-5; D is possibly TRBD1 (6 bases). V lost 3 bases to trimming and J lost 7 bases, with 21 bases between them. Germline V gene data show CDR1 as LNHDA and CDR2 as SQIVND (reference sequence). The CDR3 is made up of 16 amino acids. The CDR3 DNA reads TGTGCCAGTAGTATCGATGGGGACCCCTCGACAGGGACCCAGTACTTC. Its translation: CASSIDGDPSTGTQYF.

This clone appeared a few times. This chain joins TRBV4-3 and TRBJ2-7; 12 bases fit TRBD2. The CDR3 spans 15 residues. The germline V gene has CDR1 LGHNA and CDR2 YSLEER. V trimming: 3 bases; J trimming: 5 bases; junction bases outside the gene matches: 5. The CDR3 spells CASSQWTSGIHEQYF. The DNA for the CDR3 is TGCGCCAGCAGCCAGTGGACTAGCGGGATCCACGAGCAGTACTTC.